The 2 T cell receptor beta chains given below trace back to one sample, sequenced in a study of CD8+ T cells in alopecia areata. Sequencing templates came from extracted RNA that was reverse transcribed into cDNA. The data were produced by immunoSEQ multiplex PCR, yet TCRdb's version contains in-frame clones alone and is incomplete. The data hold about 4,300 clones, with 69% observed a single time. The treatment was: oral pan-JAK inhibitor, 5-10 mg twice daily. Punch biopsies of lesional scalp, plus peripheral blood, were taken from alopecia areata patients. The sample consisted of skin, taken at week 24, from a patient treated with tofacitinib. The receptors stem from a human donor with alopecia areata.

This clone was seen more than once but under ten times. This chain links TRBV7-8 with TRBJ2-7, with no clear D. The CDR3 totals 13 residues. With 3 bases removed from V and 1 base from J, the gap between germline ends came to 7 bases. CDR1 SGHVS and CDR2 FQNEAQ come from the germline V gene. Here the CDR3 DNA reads TGTGCCAGCAGCTTTTCCAGGTCCTACGAGCAGTACTTC. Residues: CASSFSRSYEQYF.

The CDR3 region has the DNA TGTGCCAGCAGCTTGAGCGGGAGCGATGAGCAGTTCTTC. Translated, it gives CASSLSGSDEQFF. V usage is TRBV5-4 and J usage is TRBJ2-1; 8 nucleotides match TRBD2. V was clipped by 1 base and J by 8 bases; unmatched bases: 2. CDR1 is SGHNT and CDR2 is YYREEE in the germline V gene (reference sequence). The CDR3 runs to 13 residues.